These T cell receptor beta chains were read from a single sample in a study of CD8 T cells in acute hepatitis C reinfection. The data were produced by immunoSEQ multiplex PCR, yet TCRdb's version contains in-frame clones alone and is incomplete. Altogether about 40,000 clones are present, 80% to 90% being singletons, with the ten largest covering approximately 10%. Sequencing input: naive CD8+ T cells from PBMCs. These receptors were obtained from a young woman who spontaneously cleared hepatitis C infection. CDR3s include the opening cysteine and the closing phenylalanine or tryptophan. The D gene is left open where the match is weak. Size is omitted from some rows. Given values are once, few, many or a class for expanded clones.

clone size: NA
D gene: TRBD2
V gene: TRBV4-2
J gene: TRBJ2-7
CDR3 DNA: TGTGCCAGCAGCCAAGGGACTAGCGGGAGGGACCTCCTTTACGAGCAGTACTTC
CDR3 protein: CASSQGTSGRDLLYEQYF

clone size: NA
D gene: NA
V gene: TRBV11-2
J gene: TRBJ2-6
CDR3 DNA: TGTGCCAGCAGCCCGCTTTGGTGGACACTTGGGGCCAACGTCCTGACTTTC
CDR3 protein: CASSPLWWTLGANVLTF

clone size: NA
D gene: TRBD2
V gene: TRBV25-1
J gene: TRBJ2-1
CDR3 DNA: TGTGCCAGCAGTGAATTTTTTTTCGGCGGGAGCACCTACAATGAGCAGTTCTTC
CDR3 protein: CASSEFFFGGSTYNEQFF

clone size: NA
D gene: NA
V gene: TRBV10-2
J gene: TRBJ2-7
CDR3 DNA: TGCGCCAGCAGTGAAGGGGTCGAGCAGTACTTC
CDR3 protein: CASSEGVEQYF

clone size: NA
D gene: NA
V gene: TRBV2
J gene: TRBJ2-7
CDR3 DNA: TGTGCCAGCAGCCCCTCCTACGAGCAGTACTTC
CDR3 protein: CASSPSYEQYF

clone size: NA
D gene: TRBD1
V gene: TRBV27
J gene: TRBJ1-1
CDR3 DNA: TGTGCCAGCAGTTTATATCCGGGACAGATGAACACTGAAGCTTTCTTT
CDR3 protein: CASSLYPGQMNTEAFF

clone size: NA
D gene: TRBD2
V gene: TRBV7-6
J gene: TRBJ2-1
CDR3 DNA: TGTGCCAGCAGCTTAGCGCCTAGCGGGATACGGGACAATGAGCAGTTCTTC
CDR3 protein: CASSLAPSGIRDNEQFF

clone size: NA
D gene: NA
V gene: TRBV9
J gene: TRBJ2-7
CDR3 DNA: TGTGCCAGCAGCGTAGCGGCTGACCCCTACGAGCAGTACTTC
CDR3 protein: CASSVAADPYEQYF

clone size: NA
D gene: NA
V gene: TRBV30
J gene: TRBJ1-1
CDR3 DNA: TGTGCCTGGAGTGTAGGGTGGGGCACTGAAGCTTTCTTT
CDR3 protein: CAWSVGWGTEAFF

clone size: NA
D gene: TRBD1
V gene: TRBV9
J gene: TRBJ2-7
CDR3 DNA: TGTGCCAGCAGCGCGGCGACAGGGCCCCCCTACGAGCAGTACTTC
CDR3 protein: CASSAATGPPYEQYF

clone size: NA
D gene: TRBD2
V gene: TRBV30
J gene: TRBJ2-3
CDR3 DNA: TGTGCCTGGAGTGTACCCGGGACTAGCGCCAATTGGGATACGCAGTATTTT
CDR3 protein: CAWSVPGTSANWDTQYF

clone size: NA
D gene: NA
V gene: TRBV5-1
J gene: TRBJ2-2
CDR3 DNA: TGCGCCAGCAGCTTGGCGGAGAACACCGGGGAGCTGTTTTTT
CDR3 protein: CASSLAENTGELFF

clone size: NA
D gene: NA
V gene: TRBV5-4
J gene: TRBJ2-2
CDR3 DNA: TGTGCCAGCAGCTTGAACACCGGGGAGCTGTTTTTT
CDR3 protein: CASSLNTGELFF

clone size: NA
D gene: NA
V gene: TRBV18
J gene: TRBJ1-5
CDR3 DNA: TGTGCCAGCTCAACCGTCAGTCCCAAGGGGTATCAGCCCCAGCATTTT
CDR3 protein: CASSTVSPKGYQPQHF

clone size: NA
D gene: TRBD2
V gene: TRBV9
J gene: TRBJ2-3
CDR3 DNA: TGTGCCAGCAGCGCCGGGACTACCTATTCAGATACGCAGTATTTT
CDR3 protein: CASSAGTTYSDTQYF

clone size: NA
D gene: TRBD1
V gene: TRBV27
J gene: TRBJ2-5
CDR3 DNA: TGTGCCAGCAGTTTGATACAGGGGGTAGAGACCCAGTACTTC
CDR3 protein: CASSLIQGVETQYF

clone size: few
D gene: NA
V gene: TRBV19
J gene: TRBJ1-5
CDR3 DNA: TGTGCCAGTCAATATCTGCAAAATAGCAATCAGCCCCAGCATTTT
CDR3 protein: CASQYLQNSNQPQHF

clone size: NA
D gene: NA
V gene: TRBV10-3
J gene: TRBJ2-1
CDR3 DNA: TGTGCCACCTTTCGCGGAGGCGGAGCCTACAATGAGCAGTTCTTC
CDR3 protein: CATFRGGGAYNEQFF

clone size: NA
D gene: NA
V gene: TRBV6-5
J gene: TRBJ2-7
CDR3 DNA: TGTGCCAGCAGTTACAAAGGGGGAACGAGAGTGCACGAGCAGTACTTC
CDR3 protein: CASSYKGGTRVHEQYF

clone size: once
D gene: NA
V gene: TRBV5-4
J gene: TRBJ2-7
CDR3 DNA: TGTGCCAGCAGAATGGGGGCGGCTCACGAGCAGTACTTC
CDR3 protein: CASRMGAAHEQYF

clone size: NA
D gene: NA
V gene: TRBV7-9
J gene: TRBJ2-3
CDR3 DNA: TGTGCCAGCAGCCTAGACGGCACAGATACGCAGTATTTT
CDR3 protein: CASSLDGTDTQYF

clone size: once
D gene: TRBD2
V gene: TRBV7-9
J gene: TRBJ2-5
CDR3 DNA: TGTGCCAGCAGCTTCACTAGCGGCCAAGAGACCCAGTACTTC
CDR3 protein: CASSFTSGQETQYF

clone size: NA
D gene: TRBD1
V gene: TRBV5-6
J gene: TRBJ2-7
CDR3 DNA: TGTGCCAGCAGCTTTGACGCACAGGGGCGCGAGCAGTACTTC
CDR3 protein: CASSFDAQGREQYF

clone size: few
D gene: NA
V gene: TRBV7-8
J gene: TRBJ1-2
CDR3 DNA: TGTGCCAGCAGCTTAGTCGCGGGATCACCCAACTATGGCTACACCTTC
CDR3 protein: CASSLVAGSPNYGYTF

clone size: NA
D gene: TRBD1
V gene: TRBV5-1
J gene: TRBJ2-1
CDR3 DNA: TGCGCCAGCAGCTCGACCCAAACAGGGGAAGTATCAAATGAGCAGTTCTTC
CDR3 protein: CASSSTQTGEVSNEQFF

clone size: NA
D gene: NA
V gene: TRBV27
J gene: TRBJ2-5
CDR3 DNA: TGTGCCAGCAGTTCACACCTCATGACAGTACAAGAGACCCAGTACTTC
CDR3 protein: CASSSHLMTVQETQYF

clone size: NA
D gene: TRBD2
V gene: TRBV9
J gene: TRBJ2-5
CDR3 DNA: TGTGCCAGCACCGATCAACCGCTAGCGGGGCAAGAGACCCAGTACTTC
CDR3 protein: CASTDQPLAGQETQYF